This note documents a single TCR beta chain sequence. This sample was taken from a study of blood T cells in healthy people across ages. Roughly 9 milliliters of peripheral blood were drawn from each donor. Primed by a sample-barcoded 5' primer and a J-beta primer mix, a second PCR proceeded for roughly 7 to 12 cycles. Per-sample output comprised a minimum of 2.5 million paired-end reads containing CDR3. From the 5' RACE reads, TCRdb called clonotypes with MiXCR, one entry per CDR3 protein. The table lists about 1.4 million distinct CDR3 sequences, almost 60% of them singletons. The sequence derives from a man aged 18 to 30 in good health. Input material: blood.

CDR3 sequence reads: CSVKDGSSYNEQYF. The DNA for the CDR3 is TGCAGCGTGAAGGACGGCAGCTCCTACAATGAGCAGTACTTC. The chain couples TRBV29-1 to TRBJ2-1; D is unclear. The end of the DNA is better explained by TRBJ2-7, so the J call may be wrong. Germline loops: CDR1 SQVTM, CDR2 ANQGSEA. The CDR3 is 14 residues long.